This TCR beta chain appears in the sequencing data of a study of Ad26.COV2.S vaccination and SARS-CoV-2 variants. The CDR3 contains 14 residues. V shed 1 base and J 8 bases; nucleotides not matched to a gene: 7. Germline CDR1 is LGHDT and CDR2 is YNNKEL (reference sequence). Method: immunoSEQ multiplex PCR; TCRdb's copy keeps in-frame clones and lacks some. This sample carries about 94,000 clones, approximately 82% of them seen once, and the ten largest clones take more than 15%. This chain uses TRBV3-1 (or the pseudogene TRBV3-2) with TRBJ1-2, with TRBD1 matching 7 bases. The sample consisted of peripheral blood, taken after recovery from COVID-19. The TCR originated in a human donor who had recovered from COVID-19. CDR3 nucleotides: TGTGCCAGCAGCCAAGGGTTGGGACAGTACGGCTACACCTTC. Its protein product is CASSQGLGQYGYTF.